The entry that follows covers one TCR beta chain sequence. Its antigen remains unidentified. The sample is drawn from a study of cytomegalovirus exposure and HLA in healthy donors. Study-level results: As a later analysis revealed, most CMV-associated TCR beta chains appeared HLA-restricted. Reports state that TCR beta sequences accurately predicted most subjects' HLA-A and HLA-B alleles.

Researchers ran the PCR with 60 Vbeta and 13 Jbeta primers. TCRdb's table, derived via immunoSEQ multiplex PCR, lists solely in-frame clones and lacks some. The data hold some 150,000 clones, with roughly four fifths observed a single time. CDR1 and CDR2 (germline): KGHSH, LQKENI. The CDR3 runs to 15 residues. V trimming: 4 bases; J trimming: 6 bases; junction bases outside the gene matches: 7. The donors (healthy individuals) were bone marrow donors. Sequencing was performed on PBMCs. This sequence was found in a man aged 25-40 years in good health and CMV-seropositive. The chain couples TRBV18 to TRBJ2-1; 9 bases match TRBD2. Here the CDR3 reads CASSRAPRGGNEQFF. CDR3 DNA sequence: TGTGCCAGCTCACGGGCGCCGCGGGGGGGCAATGAGCAGTTCTTC.